Listed below are T cell receptor beta chains from one sample, sequenced in a study of follicular helper T cells after annual influenza vaccination. Measured with immunoSEQ multiplex PCR; TCRdb has only the in-frame clones, and not every one. There are roughly 10,000 clones in the sample; under 80% occur only once, and approximately 0.8% lies in the top ten. The sequencing here drew on CXCR5- memory CD4+ T cells sorted from blood, taken 6 weeks after influenza vaccination. The receptors come from an adult who received the influenza vaccine. The CDR3 runs from the conserved cysteine through the conserved F or W. D genes are given only for firm matches. The size field is filled for only some rows; it gives once, few, many or a size class.

>TRBJ2-6|TRBV11-3|-|-
TGTGCCAGCAGCTTAGGGACCTCTGCTGGGGCCAACGTCCTGACTTTC
CASSLGTSAGANVLTF
>TRBJ1-5|TRBV7-3|TRBD1|-
TGTGCCAGCAGAGCCCTTTTTAGAGGACAGGGAGTAGAGCCCCAGCATTTT
CASRALFRGQGVEPQHF
>TRBJ2-1|TRBV5-1|TRBD2|-
TGCGCCAGCAGTCCGGGATGGGGGGGTCGAGGGTCCTACAATGAGCAGTTCTTC
CASSPGWGGRGSYNEQFF
>TRBJ1-1|TRBV7-2|-|-
TGTGCCAGCAGCTTAGTGGCCTCGGGAGGGGCTTTCTTT
CASSLVASGGAFF
>TRBJ2-1|TRBV5-1|TRBD2|-
TGCGCCAGCAGTCCGGGAGGGGGGGGTCGAGGGTCCTACAATGAGCAGTTCTTC
CASSPGGGGRGSYNEQFF
>TRBJ2-1|TRBV7-3|TRBD1|-
TGTGCCAGCAGCTCGACAGGGGGGTTAAATGAGCAGTTCTTC
CASSSTGGLNEQFF
>TRBJ1-4|TRBV4-2|-|-
TGTGCCAGCAGCCAAGAGCCGGCCCAAGAAAAACTGTTTTTT
CASSQEPAQEKLFF
>TRBJ1-1|TRBV6-5|-|-
TGTGCCAGCAGTGATTTCAGGGTGGCTTTCTTT
CASSDFRVAFF
>TRBJ2-1|TRBV11-2|-|-
TGTGCCAGCAGCTCCGTTTGGGGGTCCTACAATGAGCAGTTCTTC
CASSSVWGSYNEQFF
>TRBJ1-5|TRBV5-5|-|-
TGTGCCAGCGAGAGCAGGCCAAATCAGCCCCAGCATTTT
CASESRPNQPQHF
>TRBJ2-7|TRBV10-3|-|-
TGTGCCATCAGTGAGTCGAGGGGGTTCGCACACGAGCAGTACTTC
CAISESRGFAHEQYF
>TRBJ2-7|TRBV7-3|-|few
TGTGCCAGCAGCCCGGGACACCCCTACGAGCAGTACTTC
CASSPGHPYEQYF
>TRBJ1-4|TRBV2|-|-
TGTGCCAGCAGTCTAACATGGAGAAAACTGTTTTTT
CASSLTWRKLFF
>TRBJ1-2|TRBV18|TRBD1|-
TGTGCCAGCTCACCATCCCAGACAGGGGCTAACTATGGCTACACCTTC
CASSPSQTGANYGYTF
>TRBJ2-6|TRBV7-3|TRBD1|once
TGTGCCAGCAGCTTAAAGCAGGGACAGACCAGCTCTGGGGCCAACGTCCTGACTTTC
CASSLKQGQTSSGANVLTF
>TRBJ1-6|TRBV27|TRBD1|-
TGTGCCAGCAGTTCCCTCAGGGGGCTGAATTCACCCCTCCACTTT
CASSSLRGLNSPLHF
>TRBJ2-4|TRBV4-3|TRBD2|-
TGCGCCAGCAGCCAAGATCCCATAGCGGGGGGTAACCTAGCCAAAAACATTCAGTACTTC
CASSQDPIAGGNLAKNIQYF
>TRBJ2-3|TRBV6-5|-|-
TGTGCCAGCAGTCGGACTCCCACCACAGATACGCAGTATTTT
CASSRTPTTDTQYF
>TRBJ2-4|TRBV7-9|-|-
TGTGCCAGCAGCTTAACAGGGCTAAAAAACATTCAGTACTTC
CASSLTGLKNIQYF
>TRBJ2-2|TRBV19|TRBD1|-
TGTGCCAGTAGTATGACAGGGGGAACCGGGGAGCTGTTTTTT
CASSMTGGTGELFF
>TRBJ1-1|TRBV30|-|-
TGTGCCTGGAGTGTACTCATCAAACCCCACACTGAAGCTTTCTTT
CAWSVLIKPHTEAFF
>TRBJ2-7|TRBV5-1|-|-
TGCGCCAGCAGCCAGACCAAAGGGGTCACCTACGAGCAGTACTTC
CASSQTKGVTYEQYF
>TRBJ1-1|TRBV11-3|-|-
TGTGCCAGCAGCTTAGATCAGGGCGGATCCTCTATTAACACTGAAGCTTTCTTT
CASSLDQGGSSINTEAFF
>TRBJ2-7|TRBV18|TRBD2|-
TGTGCCAGCTCACCCCTTCCGTCTGGGGAGGGCGAGCAGTACTTC
CASSPLPSGEGEQYF
>TRBJ1-2|TRBV4-2|-|-
TGTGCCAGCAGCCAAGACGAGGGAACCTATGGCTACACCTTC
CASSQDEGTYGYTF
>TRBJ2-5|TRBV19|TRBD1|-
TGTGCCAGTAGTCTCTCAGGGGGCTCAGAGACCCAGTACTTC
CASSLSGGSETQYF